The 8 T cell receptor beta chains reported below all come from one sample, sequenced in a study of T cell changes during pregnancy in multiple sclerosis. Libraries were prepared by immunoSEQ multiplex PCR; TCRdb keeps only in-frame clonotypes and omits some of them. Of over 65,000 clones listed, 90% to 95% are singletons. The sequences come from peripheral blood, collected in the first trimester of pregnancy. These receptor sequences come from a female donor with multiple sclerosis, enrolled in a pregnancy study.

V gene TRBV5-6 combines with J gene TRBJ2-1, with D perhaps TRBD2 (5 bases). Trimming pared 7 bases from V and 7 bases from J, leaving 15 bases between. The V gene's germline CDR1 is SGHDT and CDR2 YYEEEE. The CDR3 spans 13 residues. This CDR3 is CASFGLNPNEQFF. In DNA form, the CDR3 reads TGTGCCAGCTTTGGACTCAACCCTAATGAGCAGTTCTTC.

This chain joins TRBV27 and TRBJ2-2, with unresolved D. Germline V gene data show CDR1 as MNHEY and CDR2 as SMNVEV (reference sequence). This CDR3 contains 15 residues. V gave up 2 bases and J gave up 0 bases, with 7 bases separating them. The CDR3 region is CASSLLRTNTGELFF. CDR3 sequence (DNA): TGTGCCAGCAGTTTACTGAGAACGAACACCGGGGAGCTGTTTTTT.

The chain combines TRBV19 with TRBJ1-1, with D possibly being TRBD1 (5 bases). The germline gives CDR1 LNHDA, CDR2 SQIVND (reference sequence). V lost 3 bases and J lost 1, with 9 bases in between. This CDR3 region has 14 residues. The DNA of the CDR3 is TGTGCCAGTAGTATTCGCCAGGGGAACACTGAAGCTTTCTTT. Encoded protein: CASSIRQGNTEAFF.

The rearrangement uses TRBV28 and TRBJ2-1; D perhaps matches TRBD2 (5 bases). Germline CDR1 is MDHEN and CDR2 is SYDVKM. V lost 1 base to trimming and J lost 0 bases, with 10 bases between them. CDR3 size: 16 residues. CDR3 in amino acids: CASSLSTSGSYNEQFF. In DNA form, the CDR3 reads TGTGCCAGCAGTTTATCCACTAGTGGCTCCTACAATGAGCAGTTCTTC.

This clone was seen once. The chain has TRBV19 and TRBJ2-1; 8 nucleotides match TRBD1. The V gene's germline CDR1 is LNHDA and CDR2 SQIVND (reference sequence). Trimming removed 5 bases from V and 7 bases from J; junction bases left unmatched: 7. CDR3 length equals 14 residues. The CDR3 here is CASSRAGGLNEQFF. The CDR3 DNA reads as TGTGCCAGTAGTCGGGCAGGGGGCCTGAATGAGCAGTTCTTC.

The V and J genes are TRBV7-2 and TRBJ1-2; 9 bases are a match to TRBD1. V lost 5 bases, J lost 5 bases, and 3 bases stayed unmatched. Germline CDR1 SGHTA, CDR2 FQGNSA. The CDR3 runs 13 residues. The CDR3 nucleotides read TGTGCCAGCAGCCCGGGGACAGGGTATGGCTACACCTTC. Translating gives CASSPGTGYGYTF.

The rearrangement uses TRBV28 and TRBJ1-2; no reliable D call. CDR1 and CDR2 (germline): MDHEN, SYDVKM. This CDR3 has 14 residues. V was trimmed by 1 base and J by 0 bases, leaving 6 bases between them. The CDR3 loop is CASSLYVANYGYTF. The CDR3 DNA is TGTGCCAGCAGTTTATATGTAGCTAACTATGGCTACACCTTC.

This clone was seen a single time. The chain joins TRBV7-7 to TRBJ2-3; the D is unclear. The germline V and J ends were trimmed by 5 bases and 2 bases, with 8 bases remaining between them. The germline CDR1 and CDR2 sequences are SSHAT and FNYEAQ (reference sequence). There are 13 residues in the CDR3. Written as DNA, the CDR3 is TGTGCCAGCAGCATGGGCACCACAGATACGCAGTATTTT. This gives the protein CASSMGTTDTQYF.